This paragraph covers one T cell receptor beta chain sequence. Its antigen remains unidentified. This entry belongs to a study of T cell repertoires in cytomegalovirus infection. About the study: Public TCR beta signatures provided an indication of both CMV infection and a matching HLA type. The study, taken as a whole, reports: Summed frequency of shared TCR beta families picked out CMV carriers who also had the relevant HLA.

TCRdb re-called the reads through MiXCR, storing one row per CDR3 protein. Here the sample spans around 310,000 distinct CDR3 sequences, 25% to 30% being singletons. CDR3 length: 19 amino acids. Trimming removed 0 bases from V and 0 bases from J, with 18 bases in between. Germline loops: CDR1 LGHNA, CDR2 YNFKEQ. This sequence originates from a human donor in good health (CMV status not recorded). Some clones in this sample may be carry-over from other donors' samples. The chain combines TRBV4-2 with TRBJ1-3; D is perhaps TRBD1 (6 bases). This sample comprised cultured PBMCs, obtained from culture after CMV antigen stimulation. The CDR3 loop is CASSQEPLLIQGSGNTIYF. The CDR3 region has the DNA TGTGCCAGCAGCCAAGAGCCTCTATTGATACAGGGCTCTGGAAACACCATATATTTT.